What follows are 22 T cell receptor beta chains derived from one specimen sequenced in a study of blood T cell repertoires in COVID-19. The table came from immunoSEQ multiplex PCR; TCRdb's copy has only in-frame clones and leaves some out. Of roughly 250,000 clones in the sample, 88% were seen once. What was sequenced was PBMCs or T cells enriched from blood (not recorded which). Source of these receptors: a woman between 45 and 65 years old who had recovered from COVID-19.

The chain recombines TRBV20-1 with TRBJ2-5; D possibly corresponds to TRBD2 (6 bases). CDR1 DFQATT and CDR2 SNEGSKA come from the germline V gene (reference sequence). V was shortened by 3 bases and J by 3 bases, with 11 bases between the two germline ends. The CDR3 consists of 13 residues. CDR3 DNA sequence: TGCAGTGCTAGTTCTAGCGCGAAAGAGACCCAGTACTTC. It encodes CSASSSAKETQYF.

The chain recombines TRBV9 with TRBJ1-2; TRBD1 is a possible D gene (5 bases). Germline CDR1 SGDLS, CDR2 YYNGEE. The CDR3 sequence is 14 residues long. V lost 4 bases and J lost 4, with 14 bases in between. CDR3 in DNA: TGTGCCAGCAGCCCCGAGTTCAGGGTCTATGGCTACACCTTC. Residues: CASSPEFRVYGYTF.

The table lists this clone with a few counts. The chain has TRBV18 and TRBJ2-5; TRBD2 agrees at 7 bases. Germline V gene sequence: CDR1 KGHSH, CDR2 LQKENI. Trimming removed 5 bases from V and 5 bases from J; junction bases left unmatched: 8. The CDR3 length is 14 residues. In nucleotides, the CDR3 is TGTGCCAGCTCATTGGCGGGAGCCGGGGAGACCCAGTACTTC. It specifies CASSLAGAGETQYF.

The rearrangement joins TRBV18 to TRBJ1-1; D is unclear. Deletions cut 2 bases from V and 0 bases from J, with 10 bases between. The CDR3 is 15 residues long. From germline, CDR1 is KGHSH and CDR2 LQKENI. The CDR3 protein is CASSPFEGMNTEAFF. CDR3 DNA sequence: TGTGCCAGCTCACCATTTGAGGGTATGAACACTGAAGCTTTCTTT.

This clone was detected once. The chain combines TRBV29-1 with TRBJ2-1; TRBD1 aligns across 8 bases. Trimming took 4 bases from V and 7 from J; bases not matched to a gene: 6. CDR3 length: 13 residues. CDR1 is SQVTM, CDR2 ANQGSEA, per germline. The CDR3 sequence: CSVGGRTGNEQFF. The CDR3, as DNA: TGCAGCGTTGGGGGCCGGACAGGGAATGAGCAGTTCTTC.

CDR3 loop: CASRSGQGAGGYTF. In DNA, the CDR3 is TGTGCCAGCAGGTCAGGACAGGGGGCTGGGGGCTACACCTTC. The chain couples TRBV27 to TRBJ1-2, with 11 bases lining up with TRBD1. CDR1 MNHEY and CDR2 SMNVEV come from the germline V gene (reference sequence). The CDR3 has 14 residues. The trim removed 6 bases at V and 8 bases at J, leaving 8 bases unmatched.

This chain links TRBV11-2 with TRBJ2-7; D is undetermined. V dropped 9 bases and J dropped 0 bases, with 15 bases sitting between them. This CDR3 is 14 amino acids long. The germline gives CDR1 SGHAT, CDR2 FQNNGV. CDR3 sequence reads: CASTDPHSSYEQYF. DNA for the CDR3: TGTGCCAGTACCGACCCACACAGCTCCTACGAGCAGTACTTC.

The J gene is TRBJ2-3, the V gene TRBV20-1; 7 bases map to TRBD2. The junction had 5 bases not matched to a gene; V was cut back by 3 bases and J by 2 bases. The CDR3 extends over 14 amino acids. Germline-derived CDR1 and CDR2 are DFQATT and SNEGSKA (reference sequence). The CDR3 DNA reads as TGCAGTGCTAGTACAGCGGGGTACACAGATACGCAGTATTTT. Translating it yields CSASTAGYTDTQYF.

The CDR3 loop reads CASSQDWGGNIEQYF. The CDR3 DNA follows: TGCGCCAGCAGCCAAGATTGGGGGGGCAACATCGAGCAGTACTTC. This chain links TRBV4-1 with TRBJ2-7; D perhaps matches TRBD2 (7 bases). Germline-derived CDR1 and CDR2 are MGHRA and YSYEKL. The CDR3 spans 15 residues. V was pared by 0 bases and J by 6 bases, with 15 bases between.

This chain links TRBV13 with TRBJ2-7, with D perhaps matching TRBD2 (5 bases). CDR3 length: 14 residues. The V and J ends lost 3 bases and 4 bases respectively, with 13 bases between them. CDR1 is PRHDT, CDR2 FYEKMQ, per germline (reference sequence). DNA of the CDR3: TGTGCCAGCAGCTTTAGGAGGCAGATATACGAGCAGTACTTC. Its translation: CASSFRRQIYEQYF. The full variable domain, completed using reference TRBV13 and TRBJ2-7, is AAGVIQSPRHLIKEKRETATLKCYPIPRHDTVYWYQQGPGQDPQFLISFYEKMQSDKGSIPDRFSAQQFSDYHSELNMSSLELGDSALYFCASSFRRQIYEQYFGPGTRLTVT.

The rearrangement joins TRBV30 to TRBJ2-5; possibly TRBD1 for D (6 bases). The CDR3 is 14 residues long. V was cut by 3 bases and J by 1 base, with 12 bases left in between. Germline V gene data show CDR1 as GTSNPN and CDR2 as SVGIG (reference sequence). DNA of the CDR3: TGTGCCTGGAGCCGGGACACGCGCCAAGAGACCCAGTACTTC. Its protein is CAWSRDTRQETQYF.

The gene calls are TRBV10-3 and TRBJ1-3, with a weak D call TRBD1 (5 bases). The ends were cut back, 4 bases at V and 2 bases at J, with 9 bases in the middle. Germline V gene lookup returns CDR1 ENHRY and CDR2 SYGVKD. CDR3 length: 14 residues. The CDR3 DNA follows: TGTGCCATCAGTGTTTTAGGGGCTGGAAACACCATATATTTT. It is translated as CAISVLGAGNTIYF.

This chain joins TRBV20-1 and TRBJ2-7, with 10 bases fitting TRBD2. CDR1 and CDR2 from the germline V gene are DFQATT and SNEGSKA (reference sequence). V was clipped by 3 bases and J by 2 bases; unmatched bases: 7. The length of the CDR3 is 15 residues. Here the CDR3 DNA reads TGCAGTGCTAGTGAAAGGACTAGCGGTACCTACGAGCAGTACTTC. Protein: CSASERTSGTYEQYF.

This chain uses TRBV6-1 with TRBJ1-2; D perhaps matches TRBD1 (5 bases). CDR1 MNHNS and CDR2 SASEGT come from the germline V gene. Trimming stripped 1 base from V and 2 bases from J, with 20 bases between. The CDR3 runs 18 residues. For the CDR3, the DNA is TGTGCCAGCAGTGAAGGCGTGGTCAGGGAGGGACCCAACTATGGCTACACCTTC. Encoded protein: CASSEGVVREGPNYGYTF.

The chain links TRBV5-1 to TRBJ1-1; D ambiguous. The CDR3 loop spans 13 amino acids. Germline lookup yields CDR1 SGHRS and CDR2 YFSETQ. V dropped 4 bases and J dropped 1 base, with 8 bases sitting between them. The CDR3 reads CASSLTTNTEAFF. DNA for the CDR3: TGCGCCAGCAGCCTTACAACGAACACTGAAGCTTTCTTT.

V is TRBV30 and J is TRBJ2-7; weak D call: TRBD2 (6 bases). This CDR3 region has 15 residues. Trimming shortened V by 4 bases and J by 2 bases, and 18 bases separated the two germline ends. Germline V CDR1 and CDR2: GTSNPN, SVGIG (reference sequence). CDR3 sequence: CAWTRFASETYEQYF. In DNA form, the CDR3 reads TGTGCCTGGACCCGGTTTGCTAGCGAGACCTACGAGCAGTACTTC.

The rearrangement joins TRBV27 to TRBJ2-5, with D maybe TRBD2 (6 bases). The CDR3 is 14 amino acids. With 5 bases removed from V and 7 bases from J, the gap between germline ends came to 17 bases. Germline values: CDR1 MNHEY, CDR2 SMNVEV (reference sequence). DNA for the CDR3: TGTGCCAGCAGTCCCCGGGAGCGGCTGGCGACCCAGTACTTC. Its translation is CASSPRERLATQYF.

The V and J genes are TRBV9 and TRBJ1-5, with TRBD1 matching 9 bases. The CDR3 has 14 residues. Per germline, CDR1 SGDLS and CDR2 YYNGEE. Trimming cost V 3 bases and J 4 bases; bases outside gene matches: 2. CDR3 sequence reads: CASSGQGDNQPQHF. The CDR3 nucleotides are TGTGCCAGCAGCGGACAGGGGGATAATCAGCCCCAGCATTTT.

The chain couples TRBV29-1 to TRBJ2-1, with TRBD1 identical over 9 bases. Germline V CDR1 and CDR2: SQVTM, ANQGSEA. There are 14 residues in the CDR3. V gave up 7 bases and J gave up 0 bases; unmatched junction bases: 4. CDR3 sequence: CSATTGGSYNEQFF. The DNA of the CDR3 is TGCAGCGCCACGACAGGGGGCTCCTACAATGAGCAGTTCTTC.

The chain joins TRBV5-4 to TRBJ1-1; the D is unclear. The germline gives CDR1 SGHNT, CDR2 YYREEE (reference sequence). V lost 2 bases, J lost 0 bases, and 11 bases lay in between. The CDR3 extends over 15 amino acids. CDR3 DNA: TGTGCCAGCAGCTTCTTAAACGCAGTGAACACTGAAGCTTTCTTT. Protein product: CASSFLNAVNTEAFF.

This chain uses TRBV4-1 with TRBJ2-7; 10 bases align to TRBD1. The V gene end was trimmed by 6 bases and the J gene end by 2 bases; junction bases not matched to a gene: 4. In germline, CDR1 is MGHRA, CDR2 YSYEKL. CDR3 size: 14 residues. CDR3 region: CASSRGQGAYEQYF. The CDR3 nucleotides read TGCGCCAGCAGTCGAGGACAGGGGGCCTACGAGCAGTACTTC.

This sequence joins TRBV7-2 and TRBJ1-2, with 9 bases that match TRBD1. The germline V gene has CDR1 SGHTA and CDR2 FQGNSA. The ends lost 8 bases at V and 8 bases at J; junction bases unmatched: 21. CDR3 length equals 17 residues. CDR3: CASGYQASRDRAGGYTF. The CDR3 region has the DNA TGTGCCAGCGGATATCAAGCGTCCCGGGACAGGGCGGGCGGCTACACCTTC.